This TCR beta chain comes out of a study of T cells in Graves' hyperthyroidism and ophthalmopathy. The V gene's germline CDR1 is SGHRS and CDR2 YFSETQ. With 0 bases clipped from V and 6 bases from J, the junction kept 3 bases outside the gene matches. The length of the CDR3 is 14 residues. This clonotype was recorded at least ten times. The source material, RNA transcripts, was used to amplify TCR beta CDR3 regions. When the TCR CDR3 underwent first-round RT-PCR, the HTBI primer set was used. TCRdb independently ran MiXCR on the multiplex PCR reads; one entry per CDR3 protein. The data hold 150,000 or so distinct CDR3 sequences, with 22% observed a single time.

V usage is TRBV5-1 and J usage is TRBJ2-7; 10 bases are a match to TRBD2. This clonotype was sampled from a woman in her forties or fifties with Graves' hyperthyroidism that later progressed to Graves' ophthalmopathy. Material: blood. The CDR3 reads CASSLAVAGGEQYF. CDR3 in DNA: TGCGCCAGCAGCTTGGCAGTAGCGGGAGGCGAGCAGTACTTC.